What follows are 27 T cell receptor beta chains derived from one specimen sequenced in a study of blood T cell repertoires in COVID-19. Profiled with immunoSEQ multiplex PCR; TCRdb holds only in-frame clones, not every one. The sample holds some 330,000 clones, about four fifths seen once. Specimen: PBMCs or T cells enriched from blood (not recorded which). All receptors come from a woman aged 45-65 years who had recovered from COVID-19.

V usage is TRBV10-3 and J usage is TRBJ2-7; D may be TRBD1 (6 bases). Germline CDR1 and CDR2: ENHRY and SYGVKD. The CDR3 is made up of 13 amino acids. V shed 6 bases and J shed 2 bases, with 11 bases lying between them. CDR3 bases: TGTGCCATCAGGCCGGACAGCACCTACGAGCAGTACTTC. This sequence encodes CAIRPDSTYEQYF.

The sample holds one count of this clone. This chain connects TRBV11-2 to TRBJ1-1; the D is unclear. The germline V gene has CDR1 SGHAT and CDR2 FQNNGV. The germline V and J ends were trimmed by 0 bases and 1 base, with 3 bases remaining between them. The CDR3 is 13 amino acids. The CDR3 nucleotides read TGTGCCAGCAGCTTAGAGAGGAACACTGAAGCTTTCTTT. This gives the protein CASSLERNTEAFF.

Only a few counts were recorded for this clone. CDR3 sequence reads: CASSPEISGANVLTF. CDR3 nucleotide sequence: TGTGCCAGCAGCCCTGAGATCTCTGGGGCCAACGTCCTGACTTTC. J is TRBJ2-6 and V is TRBV4-2; D remains ambiguous. There are 15 residues in the CDR3. Trimming removed 4 bases at V and 0 bases at J, with 7 bases between. Per the germline V gene, CDR1 is LGHNA and CDR2 is YNFKEQ.

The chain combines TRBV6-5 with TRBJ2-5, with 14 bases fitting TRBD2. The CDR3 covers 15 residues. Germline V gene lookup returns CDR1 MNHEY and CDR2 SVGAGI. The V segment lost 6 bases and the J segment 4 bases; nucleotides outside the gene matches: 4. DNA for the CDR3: TGTGCCAGCAGCCAGACTAGCGGGAGGGGAGAGACCCAGTACTTC. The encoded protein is CASSQTSGRGETQYF.

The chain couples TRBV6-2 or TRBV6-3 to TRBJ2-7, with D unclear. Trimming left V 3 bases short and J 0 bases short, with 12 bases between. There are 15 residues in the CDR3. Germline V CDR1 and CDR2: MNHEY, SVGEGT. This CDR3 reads CASSYYASSSYEQYF. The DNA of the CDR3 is TGTGCCAGCAGTTATTATGCTAGTTCCTCCTACGAGCAGTACTTC.

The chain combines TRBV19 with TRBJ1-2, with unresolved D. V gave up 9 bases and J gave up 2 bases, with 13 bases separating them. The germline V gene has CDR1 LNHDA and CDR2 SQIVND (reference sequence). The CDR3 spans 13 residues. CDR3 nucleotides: TGTGCCAGCCTAAATTACCTCAACTATGGCTACACCTTC. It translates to CASLNYLNYGYTF. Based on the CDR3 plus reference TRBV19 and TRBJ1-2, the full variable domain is DGGITQSPKYLFRKEGQNVTLSCEQNLNHDAMYWYRQDPGQGLRLIYYSQIVNDFQKGDIAEGYSVSREKKESFPLTVTSAQKNPTAFYLCASLNYLNYGYTFGSGTRLTVV.

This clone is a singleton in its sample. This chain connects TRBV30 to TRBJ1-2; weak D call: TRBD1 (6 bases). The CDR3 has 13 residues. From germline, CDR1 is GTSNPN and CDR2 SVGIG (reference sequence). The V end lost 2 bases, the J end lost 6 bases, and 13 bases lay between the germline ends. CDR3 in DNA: TGTGCCTGGAGTCAGTCAGGGGATAATGGCTACACCTTC. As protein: CAWSQSGDNGYTF.

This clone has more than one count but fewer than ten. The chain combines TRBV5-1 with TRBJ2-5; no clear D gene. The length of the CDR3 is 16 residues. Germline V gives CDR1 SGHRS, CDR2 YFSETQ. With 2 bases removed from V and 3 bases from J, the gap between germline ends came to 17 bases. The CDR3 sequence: CASSFGAPGSEETQYF. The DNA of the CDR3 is TGCGCCAGCAGCTTCGGCGCCCCGGGTTCCGAAGAGACCCAGTACTTC.

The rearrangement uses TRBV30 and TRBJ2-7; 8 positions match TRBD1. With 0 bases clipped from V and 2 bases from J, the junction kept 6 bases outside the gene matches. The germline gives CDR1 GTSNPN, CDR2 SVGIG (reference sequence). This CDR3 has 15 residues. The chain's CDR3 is CAWSVGTGQAYEQYF. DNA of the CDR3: TGTGCCTGGAGTGTAGGTACGGGACAGGCCTACGAGCAGTACTTC. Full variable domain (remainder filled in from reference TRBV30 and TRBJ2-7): SQTIHQWPATLVQPVGSPLSLECTVEGTSNPNLYWYRQAAGRGLQLLFYSVGIGQISSEVPQNLSASRPQDRQFILSSKKLLLSDSGFYLCAWSVGTGQAYEQYFGPGTRLTVT.

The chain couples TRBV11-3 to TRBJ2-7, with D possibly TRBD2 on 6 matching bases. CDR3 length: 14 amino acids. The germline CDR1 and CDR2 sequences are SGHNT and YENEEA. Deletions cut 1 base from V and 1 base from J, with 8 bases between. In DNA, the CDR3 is TGTGCCAGCAGCTTAGTTGCGGGGTCCTACGAGCAGTACTTC. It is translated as CASSLVAGSYEQYF.

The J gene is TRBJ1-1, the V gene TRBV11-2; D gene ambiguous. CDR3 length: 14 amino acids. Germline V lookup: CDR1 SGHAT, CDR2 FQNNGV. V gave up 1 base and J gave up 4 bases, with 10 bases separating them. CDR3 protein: CASSLGYRGTEAFF. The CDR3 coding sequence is TGTGCCAGCAGCTTAGGATATCGGGGCACTGAAGCTTTCTTT.

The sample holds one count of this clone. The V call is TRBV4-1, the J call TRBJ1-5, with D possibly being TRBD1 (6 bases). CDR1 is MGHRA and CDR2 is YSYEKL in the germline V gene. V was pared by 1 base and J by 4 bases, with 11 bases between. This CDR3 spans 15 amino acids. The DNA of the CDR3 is TGCGCCAGCAGCCAAGGGGGGGGCCAAAATCAGCCCCAGCATTTT. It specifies CASSQGGGQNQPQHF.

Here the CDR3 reads CATSYHGTGRIGLYNEQFF. CDR3 nucleotides: TGTGCCACCAGCTACCATGGGACAGGGAGAATCGGCCTCTACAATGAGCAGTTCTTC. The chain combines TRBV15 with TRBJ2-1; TRBD1 agrees at 9 bases. Germline trimming cut 5 bases from V and 3 bases from J; bases unmatched to any gene: 17. CDR3 size: 19 residues. Per the germline V gene, CDR1 is LNHNV and CDR2 is YYDKDF (reference sequence). The entire variable domain, with the rest obtained from reference TRBV15 and TRBJ2-1, is as follows: DAMVIQNPRYQVTQFGKPVTLSCSQTLNHNVMYWYQQKSSQAPKLLFHYYDKDFNNEADTPDNFQSRRPNTSFCFLDIRSPGLGDTAMYLCATSYHGTGRIGLYNEQFFGPGTRLTVL.

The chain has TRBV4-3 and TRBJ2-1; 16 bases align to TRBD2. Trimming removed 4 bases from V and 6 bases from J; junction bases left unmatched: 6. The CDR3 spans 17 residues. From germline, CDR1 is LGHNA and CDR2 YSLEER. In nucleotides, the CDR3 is TGCGCCAGCAGCCGCGGGACTAGCGGGAGGGCCAGCAATGAGCAGTTCTTC. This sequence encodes CASSRGTSGRASNEQFF.

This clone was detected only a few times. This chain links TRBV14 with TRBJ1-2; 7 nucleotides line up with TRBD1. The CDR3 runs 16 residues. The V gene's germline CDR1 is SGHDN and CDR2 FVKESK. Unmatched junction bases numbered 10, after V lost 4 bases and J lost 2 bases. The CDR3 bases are TGTGCCAGCAGCCCCAACTACGCACAGGGGAACTATGGCTACACCTTC. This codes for CASSPNYAQGNYGYTF.

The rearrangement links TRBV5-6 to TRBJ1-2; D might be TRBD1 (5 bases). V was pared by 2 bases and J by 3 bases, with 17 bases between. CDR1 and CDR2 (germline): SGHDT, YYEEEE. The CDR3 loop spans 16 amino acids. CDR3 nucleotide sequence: TGTGCCAGCAGCTTCGGGCTCGTAGGGGCTCACTATGGCTACACCTTC. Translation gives CASSFGLVGAHYGYTF.

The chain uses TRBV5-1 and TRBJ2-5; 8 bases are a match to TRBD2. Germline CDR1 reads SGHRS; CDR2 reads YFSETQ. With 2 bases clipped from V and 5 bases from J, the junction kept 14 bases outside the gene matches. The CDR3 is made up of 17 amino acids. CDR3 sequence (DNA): TGCGCCAGCAGCTTTATGGCAAGACTAGCGTTATCGGAGACCCAGTACTTC. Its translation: CASSFMARLALSETQYF.

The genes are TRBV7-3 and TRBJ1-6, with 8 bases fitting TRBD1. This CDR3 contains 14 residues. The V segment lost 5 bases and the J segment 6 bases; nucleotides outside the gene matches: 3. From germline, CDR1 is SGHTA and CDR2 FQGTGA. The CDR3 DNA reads TGTGCCAGCAGCAACACAGGGGGTAATTCACCCCTCCACTTT. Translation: CASSNTGGNSPLHF.

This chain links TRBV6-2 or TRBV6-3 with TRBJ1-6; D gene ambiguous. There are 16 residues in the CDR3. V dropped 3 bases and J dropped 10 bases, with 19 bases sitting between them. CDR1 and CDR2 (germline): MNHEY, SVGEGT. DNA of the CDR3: TGTGCCAGCAGTTATGTTCTCGGCGGGATGGAATCACCCCTCCACTTT. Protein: CASSYVLGGMESPLHF.

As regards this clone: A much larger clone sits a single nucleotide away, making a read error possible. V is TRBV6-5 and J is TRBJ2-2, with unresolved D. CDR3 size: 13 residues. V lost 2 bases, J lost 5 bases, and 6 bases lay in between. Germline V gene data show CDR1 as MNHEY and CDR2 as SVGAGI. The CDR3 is CASSYQQTGELFF. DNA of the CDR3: TGTGCCAGCAGTTACCAACAGACCGGGGAGCTGTTTTTT.

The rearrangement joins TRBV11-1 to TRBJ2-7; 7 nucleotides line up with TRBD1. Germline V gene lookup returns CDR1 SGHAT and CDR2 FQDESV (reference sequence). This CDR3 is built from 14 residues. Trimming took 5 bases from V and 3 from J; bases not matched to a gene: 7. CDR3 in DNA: TGTGCCAGCAGCGTCGCGACAGGGAACTACGAGCAGTACTTC. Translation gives CASSVATGNYEQYF.

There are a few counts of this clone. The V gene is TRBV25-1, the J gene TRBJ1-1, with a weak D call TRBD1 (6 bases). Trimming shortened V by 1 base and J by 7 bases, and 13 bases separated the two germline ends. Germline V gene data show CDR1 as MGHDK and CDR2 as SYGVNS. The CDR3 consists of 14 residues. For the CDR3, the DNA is TGTGCCAGCAGTGAATGGGGGCAGGGGTTTGAAGCTTTCTTT. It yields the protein CASSEWGQGFEAFF.

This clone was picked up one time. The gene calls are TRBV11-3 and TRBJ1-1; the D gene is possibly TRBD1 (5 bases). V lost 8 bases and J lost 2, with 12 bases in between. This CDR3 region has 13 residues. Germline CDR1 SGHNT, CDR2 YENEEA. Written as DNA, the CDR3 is TGTGCCAGCGGAGATCAGGGTAACACTGAAGCTTTCTTT. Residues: CASGDQGNTEAFF.

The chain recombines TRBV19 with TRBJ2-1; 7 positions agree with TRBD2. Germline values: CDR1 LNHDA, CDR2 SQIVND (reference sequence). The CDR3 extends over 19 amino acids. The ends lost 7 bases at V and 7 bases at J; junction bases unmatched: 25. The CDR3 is CASTAPLAGDALVANEQFF. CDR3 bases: TGTGCCAGTACCGCCCCATTGGCGGGAGACGCTCTTGTCGCAAATGAGCAGTTCTTC.

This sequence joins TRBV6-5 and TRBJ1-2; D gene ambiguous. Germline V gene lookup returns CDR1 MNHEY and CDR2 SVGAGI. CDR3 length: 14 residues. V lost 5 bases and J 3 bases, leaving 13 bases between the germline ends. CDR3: CASSPHQSDYGYTF. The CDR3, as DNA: TGTGCCAGCAGTCCACACCAAAGCGACTATGGCTACACCTTC.

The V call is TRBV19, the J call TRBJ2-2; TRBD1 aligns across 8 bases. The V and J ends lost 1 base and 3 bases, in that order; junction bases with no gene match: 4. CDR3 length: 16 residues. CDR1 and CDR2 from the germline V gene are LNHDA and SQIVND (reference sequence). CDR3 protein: CASSIGTGSYTGELFF. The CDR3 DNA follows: TGTGCCAGTAGTATAGGGACAGGGTCGTACACCGGGGAGCTGTTTTTT.

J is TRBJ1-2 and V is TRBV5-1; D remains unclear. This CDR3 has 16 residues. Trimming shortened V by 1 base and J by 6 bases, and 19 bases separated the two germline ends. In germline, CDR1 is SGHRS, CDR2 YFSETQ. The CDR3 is CASSLPGLANANGYTF. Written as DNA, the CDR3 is TGCGCCAGCAGCTTGCCGGGGTTAGCTAACGCAAATGGCTACACCTTC.